The clone carrying this T cell receptor beta chain came up many times. Its target is unknown. The data stem from a study of T cells in Graves' hyperthyroidism and ophthalmopathy. Study in general: Peripheral blood was taken when the disease was first diagnosed, before any treatment began.

PBMCs were sourced from approximately 10 ml fresh peripheral blood. The germline V gene encodes CDR1 SGHAT and CDR2 FQNNGV. The CDR3 sequence is 16 residues long. The germline V and J ends were trimmed by 5 bases and 2 bases, with 19 bases remaining between them. Broader study findings: Most thyroid clonotypes with frequency above 0.001 were detected in blood.

Researchers amplified the TCR beta CDR3 regions from RNA transcripts. The study used the HTBI primer set for a first-round RT-PCR of the TCR CDR3. TCRdb re-analysed the multiplex PCR reads in MiXCR, keeping a single row per CDR3 protein. The data hold some 370,000 distinct CDR3 sequences, with over 12% observed a single time. The V gene is TRBV11-2, the J gene TRBJ2-7; perhaps D is TRBD1 or TRBD2 (5 bases each). This receptor was obtained from a man over 45 with Graves' ophthalmopathy. The sequencing input was blood. This chain's CDR3 is CASSRQLLGDAYEQYF. The DNA of the CDR3 is TGTGCCAGCAGCCGACAGCTCTTGGGGGATGCCTACGAGCAGTACTTC.